This T cell receptor beta chain was identified in a study of shared clonotypes between healthy human individuals. Naive CD8 isolation took CD45RO-negative cells positively selected for CCR7 and excluded terminally differentiated effector memory CD45RA+ cells. Trimming took 4 bases from V and 12 from J, leaving 13 bases between them. The CDR3 runs 13 residues. Germline loops: CDR1 SNHLY, CDR2 FYNNEI. This clone was picked up a small number of times. Produced via immunoSEQ multiplex PCR; TCRdb's table is partial and in-frame only. Of about 2 million clones listed, roughly 94% are singletons. The V call is TRBV2, the J call TRBJ1-6; D unclear. The clonotype was recovered from a man aged 18 to 29 in good health. Sequencing was carried out using naive CD8+ T cells sorted from blood. Here the CDR3 reads CASSAGSSEPLHF. Here the CDR3 DNA reads TGTGCCAGCAGTGCAGGAAGTTCTGAACCCCTCCACTTT.